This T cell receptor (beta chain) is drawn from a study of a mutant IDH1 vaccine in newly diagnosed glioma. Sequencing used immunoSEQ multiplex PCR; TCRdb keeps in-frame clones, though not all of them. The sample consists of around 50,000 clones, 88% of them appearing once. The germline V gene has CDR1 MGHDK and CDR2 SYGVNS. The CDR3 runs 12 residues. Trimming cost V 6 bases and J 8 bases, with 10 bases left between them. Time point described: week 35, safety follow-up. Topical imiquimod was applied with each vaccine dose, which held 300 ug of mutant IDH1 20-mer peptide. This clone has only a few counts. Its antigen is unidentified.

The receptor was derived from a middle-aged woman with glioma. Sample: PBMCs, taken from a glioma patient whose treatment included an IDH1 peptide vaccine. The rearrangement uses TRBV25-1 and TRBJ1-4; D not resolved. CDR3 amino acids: CASRGGSEKLFF. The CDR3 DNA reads TGTGCCAGCAGGGGAGGGAGCGAAAAACTGTTTTTT.